The source of this T cell receptor beta chain is a study of blood T cells in healthy people across ages. Study in general: With template switching, about one barcoded beta molecule was captured per two T cells.

Next came a second PCR, run for about 6 to 12 cycles, which used a sample-barcoded 5' primer along with a J-beta primer mix. One entry per CDR3 protein results from TCRdb running MiXCR on the 5' RACE reads. The data hold 1.5 million to 2 million distinct CDR3 sequences, with about 31% observed a single time. Germline V gene data show CDR1 as SGHTA and CDR2 as FQGTGA. This CDR3 region has 18 residues. V was clipped by 5 bases and J by 2 bases; unmatched bases: 16. Ranging in age from roughly 6 to 90, the donors were healthy Caucasian individuals from Russia. The draw of peripheral blood yielded roughly 9.4 milliliters from each donor. Study conclusions and caveats: Older individuals had lower TCR beta diversity per million T cells (the decline was roughly linear).

This clonotype came up a few times. Its antigen is still unknown. This receptor was identified in a woman in her thirties in good health. Sequencing was carried out using blood. The rearrangement uses TRBV7-3 and TRBJ2-3; 7 positions match TRBD2. The CDR3 spells CASSPLLESGLDTDTQYF. CDR3 in DNA: TGTGCCAGCAGCCCCCTTCTTGAAAGCGGACTAGACACAGATACGCAGTATTTT.